This entry lists 11 T cell receptor beta chains sequenced from one sample in a study of blood T cell repertoires in COVID-19 (TCRdb year 2020). Library preparation employed the immunoSEQ multiplex PCR assay. TCRdb obtained this table from immuneACCESS and retained in-frame rearrangements with V and J assigned. These tables miss some clones; where compared with another copy, unresolved V genes account for less than half of the shortfall, and the remainder is unexplained. Recorded for this sample are around 440,000 clones; approximately 88% of them occurred a single time. The ten largest account for roughly an eighth of the sample. Sequencing was carried out using peripheral blood. The receptors derive from a woman between 45 and 60 years old with COVID-19, enrolled during active disease.

The chain carries TRBV5-1 and TRBJ1-1; 7 nucleotides match TRBD1. V shed 4 bases, J shed 4 bases, and the junction held 7 bases outside the gene matches. Looked up from germline, CDR1 is SGHRS and CDR2 is YFSETQ. The CDR3 loop spans 14 amino acids. The CDR3 sequence: CASSATGSATEAFF. CDR3 bases: TGCGCCAGCAGCGCGACAGGGTCGGCCACTGAAGCTTTCTTT.

The rearrangement joins TRBV4-1 to TRBJ1-2, with 7 bases that match TRBD1. Per germline, CDR1 MGHRA and CDR2 YSYEKL. The ends lost 2 bases at V and 8 bases at J; junction bases unmatched: 11. The CDR3 extends over 15 amino acids. The CDR3 DNA reads as TGCGCCAGCAGCCAATTCGAAGGGACAGTGGGGGGCTACACCTTC. Its protein product is CASSQFEGTVGGYTF.

This clone appeared a single time. The chain combines TRBV7-3 with TRBJ1-1, with 7 nucleotides matching TRBD1. V dropped 2 bases and J dropped 4; count of bases not matched to a gene: 7. Germline CDR1 SGHTA, CDR2 FQGTGA. The CDR3 sequence is 15 residues long. CDR3 coding DNA: TGTGCCAGCAGCTTATCGGCTCAGGGGGGCACTGAAGCTTTCTTT. Translating gives CASSLSAQGGTEAFF.

The rearrangement joins TRBV19 to TRBJ1-2; D not resolved. V lost 5 bases to trimming and J lost 8 bases, with 15 bases between them. CDR1 is LNHDA and CDR2 is SQIVND in the germline V gene (reference sequence). The CDR3 totals 13 residues. This CDR3 reads CASSFLGVEGYTF. The CDR3 bases are TGTGCCAGTAGTTTCCTCGGGGTGGAGGGCTACACCTTC.

This clone is a singleton in its sample. The chain couples TRBV10-3 to TRBJ1-6; TRBD1 is a possible D gene (6 bases). The CDR3 length is 15 residues. V shed 10 bases and J shed 5 bases, with 18 bases lying between them. CDR1 ENHRY and CDR2 SYGVKD come from the germline V gene. DNA for the CDR3: TGTGCCAGTGGGGGCCCACCTAAAAATAATTCACCCCTCCACTTT. Translating gives CASGGPPKNNSPLHF.

V usage is TRBV11-2 and J usage is TRBJ1-1; D is perhaps TRBD1 (6 bases). V dropped 5 bases and J dropped 5 bases, with 15 bases sitting between them. This CDR3 region has 14 residues. The germline CDR1 and CDR2 sequences are SGHAT and FQNNGV. The CDR3 sequence is CASSLRTQGTEAFF. CDR3 nucleotides: TGTGCCAGCAGCCTAAGGACCCAGGGGACTGAAGCTTTCTTT.

The chain carries TRBV5-1 and TRBJ2-1, with TRBD1 identical over 8 bases. Germline lookup yields CDR1 SGHRS and CDR2 YFSETQ. The trim removed 4 bases at V and 0 bases at J, leaving 3 bases unmatched. This CDR3 spans 15 amino acids. CDR3 coding DNA: TGCGCCAGCAGCGGCACAGGGGGCTCCTACAATGAGCAGTTCTTC. This gives the protein CASSGTGGSYNEQFF.

The chain employs TRBV7-2 and TRBJ2-1, with D hard to call. The CDR3 consists of 14 residues. Trimming removed 1 base from V and 4 bases from J, with 8 bases in between. Germline V lookup: CDR1 SGHTA, CDR2 FQGNSA. The CDR3 here is CASSLDRSYNEQFF. The CDR3 bases are TGTGCCAGCAGCTTAGACCGGTCGTACAATGAGCAGTTCTTC.

CDR3 sequence (DNA): TGTGCCAGCAGCGTAGGTTGGACAGATCAGGGTGGCTACACCTTC. Amino acids: CASSVGWTDQGGYTF. The J gene is TRBJ1-2, the V gene TRBV9, with TRBD1 as a possible D gene (6 bases). Germline lookup yields CDR1 SGDLS and CDR2 YYNGEE. The V end lost 0 bases, the J end lost 7 bases, and 16 bases lay between the germline ends. CDR3 length: 15 amino acids.

This clone appeared once. This chain links TRBV5-1 with TRBJ2-7; 8 positions match TRBD2. Looked up from germline, CDR1 is SGHRS and CDR2 is YFSETQ. V was pared by 4 bases and J by 1 base, with 4 bases of the junction left unmatched. The CDR3 is made up of 14 amino acids. CDR3 residues: CASSRPGGSYEQYF. The CDR3 bases are TGCGCCAGCAGCCGCCCGGGAGGGTCCTACGAGCAGTACTTC.

This chain links TRBV2 with TRBJ2-2; D call uncertain. Germline V CDR1 and CDR2: SNHLY, FYNNEI. Trimming removed 6 bases from V and 4 bases from J, with 9 bases in between. There are 13 residues in the CDR3. In DNA, the CDR3 is TGTGCCAGCAGGACCACGGGCACCGGGGAGCTGTTTTTT. This translates into CASRTTGTGELFF. Together with reference TRBV2 and TRBJ2-2, the CDR3 gives the full variable domain: EPEVTQTPSHQVTQMGQEVILRCVPISNHLYFYWYRQILGQKVEFLVSFYNNEISEKSEIFDDQFSVERPDGSNFTLKIRSTKLEDSAMYFCASRTTGTGELFFGEGSRLTVL.